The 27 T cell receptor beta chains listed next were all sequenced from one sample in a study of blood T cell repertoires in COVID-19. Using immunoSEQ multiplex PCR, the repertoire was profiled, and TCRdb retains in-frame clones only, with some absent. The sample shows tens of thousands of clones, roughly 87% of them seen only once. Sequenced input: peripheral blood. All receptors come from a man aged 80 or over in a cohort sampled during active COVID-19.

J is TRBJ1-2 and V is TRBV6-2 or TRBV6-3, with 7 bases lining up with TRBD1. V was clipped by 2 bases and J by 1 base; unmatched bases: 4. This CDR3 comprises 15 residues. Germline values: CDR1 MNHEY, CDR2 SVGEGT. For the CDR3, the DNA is TGTGCCAGCAGTTACACCAGGGGGAGTAACTATGGCTACACCTTC. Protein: CASSYTRGSNYGYTF.

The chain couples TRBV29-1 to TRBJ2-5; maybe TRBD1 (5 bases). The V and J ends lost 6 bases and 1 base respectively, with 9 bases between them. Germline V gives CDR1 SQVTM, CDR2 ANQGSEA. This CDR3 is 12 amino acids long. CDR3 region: CSVAGFQETQYF. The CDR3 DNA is TGCAGCGTCGCAGGGTTCCAAGAGACCCAGTACTTC.

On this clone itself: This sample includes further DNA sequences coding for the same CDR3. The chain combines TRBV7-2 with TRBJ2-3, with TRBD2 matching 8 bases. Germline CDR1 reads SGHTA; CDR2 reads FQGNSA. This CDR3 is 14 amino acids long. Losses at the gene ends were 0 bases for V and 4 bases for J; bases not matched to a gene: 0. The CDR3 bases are TGTGCCAGCAGCTTAGCCGGGGGGGCAGATACGCAGTATTTT. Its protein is CASSLAGGADTQYF.

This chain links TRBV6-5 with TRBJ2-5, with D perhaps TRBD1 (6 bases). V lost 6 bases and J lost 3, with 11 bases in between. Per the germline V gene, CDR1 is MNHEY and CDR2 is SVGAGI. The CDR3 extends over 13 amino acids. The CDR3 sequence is CASSQGQKETQYF. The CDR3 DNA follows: TGTGCCAGCAGCCAAGGACAGAAAGAGACCCAGTACTTC.

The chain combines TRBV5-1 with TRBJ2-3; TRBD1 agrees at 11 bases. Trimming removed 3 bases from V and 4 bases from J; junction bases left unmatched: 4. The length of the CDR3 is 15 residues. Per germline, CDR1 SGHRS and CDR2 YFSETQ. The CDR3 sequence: CASSSRGQGADTQYF. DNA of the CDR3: TGCGCCAGCAGCTCGAGGGGACAGGGGGCAGATACGCAGTATTTT.

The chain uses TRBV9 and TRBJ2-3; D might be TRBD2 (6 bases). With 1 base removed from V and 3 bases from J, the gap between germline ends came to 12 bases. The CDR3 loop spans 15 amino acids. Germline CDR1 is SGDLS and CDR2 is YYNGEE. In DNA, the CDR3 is TGTGCCAGCAGCGTATCCGGCGGGACGACAGATACGCAGTATTTT. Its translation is CASSVSGGTTDTQYF.

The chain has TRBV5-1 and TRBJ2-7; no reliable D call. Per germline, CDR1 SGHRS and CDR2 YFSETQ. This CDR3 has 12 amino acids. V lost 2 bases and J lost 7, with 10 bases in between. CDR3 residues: CASSLDGWEQYF. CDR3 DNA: TGCGCCAGCAGCTTAGACGGGTGGGAGCAGTACTTC.

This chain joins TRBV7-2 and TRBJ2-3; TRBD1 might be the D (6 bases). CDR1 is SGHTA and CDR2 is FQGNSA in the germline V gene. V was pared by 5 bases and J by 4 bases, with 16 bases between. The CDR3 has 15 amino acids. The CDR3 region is CASSQGNSAPDTQYF. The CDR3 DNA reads TGTGCCAGCAGCCAGGGGAACTCAGCCCCAGATACGCAGTATTTT.

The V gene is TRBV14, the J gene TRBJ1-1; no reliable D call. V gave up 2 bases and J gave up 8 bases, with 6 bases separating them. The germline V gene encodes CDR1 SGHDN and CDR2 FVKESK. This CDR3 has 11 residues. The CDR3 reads CASSQLTEAFF. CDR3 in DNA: TGTGCCAGCAGCCAATTGACAGAAGCTTTCTTT.

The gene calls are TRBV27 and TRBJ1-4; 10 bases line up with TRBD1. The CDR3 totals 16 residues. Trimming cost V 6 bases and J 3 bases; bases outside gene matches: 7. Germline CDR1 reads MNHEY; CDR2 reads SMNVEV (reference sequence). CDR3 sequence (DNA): TGTGCCAGCAGCCTAGGGACAGGGGTCTCTAATGAAAAACTGTTTTTT. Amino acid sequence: CASSLGTGVSNEKLFF.

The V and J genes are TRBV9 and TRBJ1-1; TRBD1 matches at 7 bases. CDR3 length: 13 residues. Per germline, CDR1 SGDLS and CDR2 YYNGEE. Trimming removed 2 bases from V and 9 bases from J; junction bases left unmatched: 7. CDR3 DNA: TGTGCCAGCAGCGTGGGACCGGGACAGAAAGCTTTCTTT. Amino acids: CASSVGPGQKAFF.

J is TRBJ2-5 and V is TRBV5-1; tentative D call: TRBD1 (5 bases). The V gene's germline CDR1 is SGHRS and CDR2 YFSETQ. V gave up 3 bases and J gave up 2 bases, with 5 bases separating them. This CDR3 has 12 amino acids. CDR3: CASSSGQETQYF. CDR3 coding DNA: TGCGCCAGCAGCTCAGGGCAAGAGACCCAGTACTTC.

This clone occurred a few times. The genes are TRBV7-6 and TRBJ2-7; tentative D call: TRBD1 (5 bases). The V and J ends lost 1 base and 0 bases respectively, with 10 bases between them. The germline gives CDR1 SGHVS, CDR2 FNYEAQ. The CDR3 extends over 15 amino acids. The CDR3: CASSLVDSISYEQYF. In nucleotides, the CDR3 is TGTGCCAGCAGCTTAGTAGACAGCATCTCCTACGAGCAGTACTTC.

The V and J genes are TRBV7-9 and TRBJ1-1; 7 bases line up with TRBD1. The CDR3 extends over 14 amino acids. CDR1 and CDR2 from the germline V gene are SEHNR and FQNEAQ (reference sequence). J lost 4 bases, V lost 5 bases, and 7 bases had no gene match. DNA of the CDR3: TGTGCCAGCAGCCTACAGGGGATGGTCACTGAAGCTTTCTTT. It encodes CASSLQGMVTEAFF.

In DNA form, the CDR3 reads TGTGCCATCAGCGGGACAGGGGGGATCTCTGGAAACACCATATATTTT. Amino acid sequence: CAISGTGGISGNTIYF. V gene TRBV10-3 combines with J gene TRBJ1-3; TRBD1 agrees at 11 bases. Trimming removed 6 bases from V and 0 bases from J; junction bases left unmatched: 4. CDR3 size: 16 residues. CDR1 is ENHRY and CDR2 is SYGVKD in the germline V gene.

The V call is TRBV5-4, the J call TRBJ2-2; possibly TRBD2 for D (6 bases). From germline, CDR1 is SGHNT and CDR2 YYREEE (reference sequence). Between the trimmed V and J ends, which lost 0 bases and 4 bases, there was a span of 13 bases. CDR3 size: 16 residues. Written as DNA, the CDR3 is TGTGCCAGCAGCTTGGGGGGCCCCGGGGGCACCGGGGAGCTGTTTTTT. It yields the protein CASSLGGPGGTGELFF.

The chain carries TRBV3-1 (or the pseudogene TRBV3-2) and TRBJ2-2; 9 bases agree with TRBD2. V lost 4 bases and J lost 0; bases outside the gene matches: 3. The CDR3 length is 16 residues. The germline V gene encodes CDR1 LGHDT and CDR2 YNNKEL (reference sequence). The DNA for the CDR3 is TGTGCCAGCAGCCCAGCGGGGGGTTCGAACACCGGGGAGCTGTTTTTT. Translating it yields CASSPAGGSNTGELFF.

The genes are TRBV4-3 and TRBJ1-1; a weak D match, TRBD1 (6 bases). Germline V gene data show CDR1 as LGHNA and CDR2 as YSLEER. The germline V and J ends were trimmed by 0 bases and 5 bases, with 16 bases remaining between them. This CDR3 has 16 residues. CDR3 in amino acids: CASSQDLLGGETEAFF. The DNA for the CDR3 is TGCGCCAGCAGCCAAGATCTCTTAGGGGGAGAGACTGAAGCTTTCTTT.

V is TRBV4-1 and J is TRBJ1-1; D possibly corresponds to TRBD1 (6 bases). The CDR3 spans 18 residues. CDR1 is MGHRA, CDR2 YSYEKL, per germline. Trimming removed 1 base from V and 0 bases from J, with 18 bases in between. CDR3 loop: CASSQGGLRDTLNTEAFF. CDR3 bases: TGCGCCAGCAGCCAAGGCGGTTTGAGGGACACTTTGAACACTGAAGCTTTCTTT.

CDR3 nucleotide sequence: TGTGCCAGCAGCTTAGGCAGGGGGCTCACCGGGGAGCTGTTTTTT. This translates into CASSLGRGLTGELFF. The V gene is TRBV7-2, the J gene TRBJ2-2, with 8 bases matching TRBD1. There are 15 residues in the CDR3. CDR1 and CDR2 (germline): SGHTA, FQGNSA. J gave up 4 bases and V 1 base, and 2 bases lay outside the gene matches.

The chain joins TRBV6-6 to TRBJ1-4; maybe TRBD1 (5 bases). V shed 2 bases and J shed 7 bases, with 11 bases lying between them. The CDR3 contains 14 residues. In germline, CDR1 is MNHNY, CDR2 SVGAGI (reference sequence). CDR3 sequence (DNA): TGTGCCAGCAGTTACAGCGGGGGGGGTGAAAAACTGTTTTTT. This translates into CASSYSGGGEKLFF.

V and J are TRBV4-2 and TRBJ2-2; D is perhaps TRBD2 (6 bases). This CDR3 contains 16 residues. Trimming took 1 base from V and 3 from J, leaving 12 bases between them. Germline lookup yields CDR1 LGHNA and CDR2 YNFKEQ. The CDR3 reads CASSQVSSGYTGELFF. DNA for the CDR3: TGTGCCAGCAGCCAAGTGAGTAGCGGCTACACCGGGGAGCTGTTTTTT.

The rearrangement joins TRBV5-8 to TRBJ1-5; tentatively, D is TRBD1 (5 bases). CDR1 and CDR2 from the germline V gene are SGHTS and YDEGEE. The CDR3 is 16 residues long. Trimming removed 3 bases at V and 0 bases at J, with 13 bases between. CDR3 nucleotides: TGTGCCAGCAGCTCTGGCTGGGGGGGTAGCAATCAGCCCCAGCATTTT. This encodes CASSSGWGGSNQPQHF.

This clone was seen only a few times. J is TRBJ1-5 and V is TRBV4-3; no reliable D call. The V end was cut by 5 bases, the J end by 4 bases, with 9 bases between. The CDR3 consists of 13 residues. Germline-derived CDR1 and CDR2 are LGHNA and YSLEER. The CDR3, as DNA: TGCGCCAGCAGCGCACAGTTTAATCAGCCCCAGCATTTT. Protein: CASSAQFNQPQHF.

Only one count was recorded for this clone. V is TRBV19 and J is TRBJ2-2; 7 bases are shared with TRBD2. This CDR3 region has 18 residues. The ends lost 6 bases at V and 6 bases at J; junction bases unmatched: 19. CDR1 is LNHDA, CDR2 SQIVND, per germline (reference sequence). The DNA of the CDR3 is TGTGCCAGTAGCCCTCGATTAGCTAGCGGTGAGAGAGCCGGGGAGCTGTTTTTT. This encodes CASSPRLASGERAGELFF.

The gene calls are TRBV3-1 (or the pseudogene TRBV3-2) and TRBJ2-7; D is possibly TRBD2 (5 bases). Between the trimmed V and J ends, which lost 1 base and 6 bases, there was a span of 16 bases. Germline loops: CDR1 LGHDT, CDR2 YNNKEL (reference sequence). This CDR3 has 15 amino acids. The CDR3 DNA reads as TGTGCCAGCAGCCAAGCGAGCGGACCCCCAGGCGAGCAGTACTTC. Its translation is CASSQASGPPGEQYF.

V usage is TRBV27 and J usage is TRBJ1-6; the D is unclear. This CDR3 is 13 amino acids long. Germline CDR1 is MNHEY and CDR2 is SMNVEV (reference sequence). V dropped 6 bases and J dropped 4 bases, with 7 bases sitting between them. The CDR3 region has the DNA TGTGCCAGCAGCCTAGAATATAATTCACCCCTCCACTTT. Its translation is CASSLEYNSPLHF.